This record concerns one T cell receptor beta chain sequence. Its binding antigen is unknown. No per-base quality is available; no much larger clone lies one base away. There are 14 amino acids in the CDR3, from cysteine to phenylalanine inclusive. Only the CDR3 DNA stays, 42 bases, in frame from base 1. CDR1 and CDR2 were assigned from the germline V gene (reference sequence) as SEHNR and FQNEAQ. V and J are truncated by 2 bases and 6 bases respectively, leaving an intervening sequence of 13 bases. The library was made by RT-PCR. TCRdb lists the instrument as Illumina HiSeq 2500. Using fastp trimming at Q25 and MiXCR clonotype assembly, TCRdb reanalyzed the public sequencing data and kept in-frame beta chains. All rows with the same CDR3 protein become a single entry with the most common DNA and genes. The sample table records around 170,000 distinct CDR3 sequences; approximately 11% of these occur just once. Of the sample, about 40% falls within the top ten clones.

The sample belongs to a study of response to subunit inactivated influenza vaccine (dated by TCRdb to 2016 to 2019). With regard to the full study: Deep quantitative T cell receptor repertoire profiling was used in the study to track responses to a trivalent subunit inactivated influenza vaccine.

General findings and caveats noted by the study authors: The authors proposed that each seasonal influenza vaccination may bring in only a limited number of new T cells.

The receptor chain draws on TRBV7-9 and TRBJ1-2; the best D guess is TRBD1, with 5 bases matching. The specimen comprised CD8+ T cells sorted from PBMCs, sampled roughly 24 months after vaccination. The receptor was isolated from a man between 50 and 75 years old who received an inactivated influenza vaccine. Donor details come from another sample of the same person, matched by shared clones. The sequenced DNA: TGTGCCAGCAGCTTACAAGGGACCCTAGATGGCTACACCTTC. It is translated as CASSLQGTLDGYTF.